One and the same sample provided the 24 T cell receptor beta chains below, sequenced in a study of human T cells and chemical hapten exposure listed by TCRdb under 2021. The library relied on RACE. Sequencing was performed on a NextSeq 500. The public reads were quality trimmed at Q25 with fastp and then assembled into clones with MiXCR by TCRdb, keeping productive beta chains. CDR3 protein sequences are deduplicated, and each keeps its most common genes and DNA. Counted in this sample were roughly 260,000 distinct CDR3 sequences; approximately 8.4% of them appeared once. The ten top clones hold 2.3% of the sample. Per the publication, the time point label means: pre-sensitization, week 0. The sample's treatment or condition label, decoded: therapeutic diphenylcyclopropenone sensitization with weekly scalp DPC. The sequenced sample was whole blood, obtained in connection with sensitization to the hapten diphenylcyclopropenone (DPC). These TCRs come from a woman aged 40 to 50 with alopecia areata. Some clones in this sample may be carry-over from other donors' samples.

This clonotype occurred many times. The chain carries TRBV28 and TRBJ1-5; D might be TRBD1 (5 bases). The CDR3 has 16 amino acids. Germline V gives CDR1 MDHEN, CDR2 SYDVKM. V was shortened by 3 bases and J by 3 bases, with 15 bases between the two germline ends. The CDR3 sequence is CASSFAGQGANQPQHF. The CDR3 coding sequence is TGTGCCAGCAGTTTCGCCGGGCAGGGTGCCAATCAGCCCCAGCATTTT.

The chain recombines TRBV7-8 with TRBJ2-6; D may match TRBD1 or TRBD2 (6 bases each). Germline V gives CDR1 SGHVS, CDR2 FQNEAQ. The ends were cut back, 1 base at V and 2 bases at J, with 15 bases in the middle. The CDR3 runs to 18 residues. CDR3 sequence (DNA): TGTGCCAGCAGCTTAGGAATCAGGGGAGGAGCTGGGGCCAACGTCCTGACTTTC. This encodes CASSLGIRGGAGANVLTF.

The rearrangement uses TRBV21-1 and TRBJ1-4. TRBV21-1 is a pseudogene locus. The CDR3 is 14 amino acids. The CDR3 sequence: CASSRREDGEKLFF. CDR3 in DNA: TGTGCCAGCAGCCGACGGGAGGACGGGGAAAAACTGTTTTTT.

This chain uses TRBV28 with TRBJ2-1, with TRBD2 as a possible D gene (5 bases). Germline V lookup: CDR1 MDHEN, CDR2 SYDVKM. The germline V and J ends were trimmed by 2 bases and 9 bases, with 8 bases remaining between them. The CDR3 has 12 amino acids. CDR3 sequence (DNA): TGTGCCAGCAGTTTAAATGGAGGTGAGCAGTTCTTC. Translation: CASSLNGGEQFF.

V usage is TRBV7-2 and J usage is TRBJ2-5; the D is unclear. Germline assignment: CDR1 SGHTA and CDR2 FQGNSA. Between the trimmed V and J ends, which lost 6 bases and 1 base, there was a span of 9 bases. The CDR3 contains 13 residues. The CDR3 sequence is CASRGNGQETQYF. DNA of the CDR3: TGTGCCAGCAGGGGTAACGGCCAAGAGACCCAGTACTTC.

There are a few counts of this clonotype. The chain is built from TRBV28 and TRBJ1-4, with D possibly being TRBD1 (6 bases). The CDR3 length is 15 residues. V gave up 2 bases and J gave up 5 bases, with 12 bases separating them. CDR1 and CDR2 from the germline V gene are MDHEN and SYDVKM. CDR3 sequence (DNA): TGTGCCAGCAGTTTACGCCGAGGACAGAATGAAAAACTGTTTTTT. It encodes CASSLRRGQNEKLFF. Full variable domain (missing parts from reference TRBV28 and TRBJ1-4): DVKVTQSSRYLVKRTGEKVFLECVQDMDHENMFWYRQDPGLGLRLIYFSYDVKMKEKGDIPEGYSVSREKKERFSLILESASTNQTSMYLCASSLRRGQNEKLFFGSGTQLSVL.

CDR3 in DNA: TGCAGCGTAGGGATGGGGAACACTGAAGCTTTCTTT. Its translation: CSVGMGNTEAFF. The chain combines TRBV29-1 with TRBJ1-1; D is ambiguous. V shed 6 bases and J shed 1 base, with 9 bases lying between them. Germline lookup yields CDR1 SQVTM and CDR2 ANQGSEA. The CDR3 contains 12 residues.

This clonotype was seen repeatedly, ten times or more. The rearrangement uses TRBV28 and TRBJ2-1; TRBD2 matches at 9 bases. Trimming at V came to 4 bases and at J to 6 bases, leaving 10 bases not matched to a gene. Germline CDR1 and CDR2: MDHEN and SYDVKM. The CDR3 length is 16 residues. The CDR3 bases are TGTGCCAGCAGTTCATTAGCGGGAGTGGTCTTCAATGAGCAGTTCTTC. It yields the protein CASSSLAGVVFNEQFF.

The table lists this clonotype with many counts. The rearrangement links TRBV6-5 to TRBJ2-3; D is perhaps TRBD1 (6 bases). V was clipped by 2 bases and J by 0 bases, with 15 bases between them. CDR3 length equals 17 residues. CDR1 is MNHEY and CDR2 is SVGAGI in the germline V gene. The DNA of the CDR3 is TGTGCCAGCAGTTACGGTGGTAGGGGGTTCAGCACAGATACGCAGTATTTT. The encoded protein is CASSYGGRGFSTDTQYF.

The chain joins TRBV12-3 or TRBV12-4 to TRBJ2-1; 9 nucleotides line up with TRBD1. Unmatched junction bases numbered 7, after V lost 5 bases and J lost 8 bases. There are 14 residues in the CDR3. CDR3 loop: CASSLGQGTHEQFF. Here the CDR3 DNA reads TGTGCCAGCAGTCTCGGACAGGGGACCCATGAGCAGTTCTTC.

This clonotype has a count of ten or more. Mismatch with germline at one junction end may stem from a read error. The rearrangement links TRBV4-2 to TRBJ2-7; the match to TRBD1 covers 7 bases. The CDR3 totals 13 residues. Germline CDR1 is LGHNA and CDR2 is YNFKEQ. CDR3 sequence reads: CASSQEFGTVSRF. CDR3 DNA sequence: TGTGCCAGCAGCCAAGAGTTTGGGACAGTGAGCCGCTTC.

This clonotype was recorded a few times. Here the CDR3 reads CASSESEVQYF. Here the CDR3 DNA reads TGTGCCAGCAGTGAATCTGAGGTGCAGTACTTC. The chain couples TRBV25-1 to TRBJ2-7; D remains unclear. The CDR3 totals 11 residues. From germline, CDR1 is MGHDK and CDR2 SYGVNS. V shed 1 base and J shed 9 bases, with 7 bases lying between them.

This clonotype occurred many times. One end of the junction does not line up with germline, which may come from a read error. The chain recombines TRBV28 with TRBJ2-3; D remains unclear. The CDR3 extends over 12 amino acids. Per germline, CDR1 MDHEN and CDR2 SYDVKM. The CDR3 spells CASRPPADTQYF. CDR3 coding DNA: TGCGCCAGCCGGCCCCCGGCAGATACGCAGTATTTT.

The chain carries TRBV20-1 and TRBJ1-4, with D uncertain. CDR3 length: 15 residues. Germline lookup yields CDR1 DFQATT and CDR2 SNEGSKA (reference sequence). Trimming stripped 6 bases from V and 0 bases from J, with 14 bases between. CDR3 residues: CSASSSLTTNEKLFF. CDR3 in DNA: TGCAGTGCGAGTTCCTCGCTCACAACTAATGAAAAACTGTTTTTT.

This clonotype came up many times. This sequence joins TRBV20-1 and TRBJ2-3; possibly TRBD2 for D (6 bases). The germline V and J ends were trimmed by 6 bases and 1 base, with 17 bases remaining between them. This CDR3 contains 15 residues. CDR1 is DFQATT, CDR2 SNEGSKA, per germline (reference sequence). The CDR3 bases are TGCAGTGCGCAAGGCCCCTGGGGGGGCACAGATACGCAGTATTTT. It yields the protein CSAQGPWGGTDTQYF.

This chain links TRBV27 with TRBJ2-7; 9 nucleotides line up with TRBD2. The CDR3 sequence is 15 residues long. Germline V gene data show CDR1 as MNHEY and CDR2 as SMNVEV (reference sequence). V lost 5 bases to trimming and J lost 6 bases; unmatched junction nucleotides: 11. CDR3 in amino acids: CASSPPGGRASEQYF. As DNA, the CDR3 is TGTGCCAGCAGTCCGCCCGGCGGGAGGGCCTCCGAGCAGTACTTC.

This clonotype has a handful of counts. The chain recombines TRBV28 with TRBJ2-2; TRBD1 agrees at 9 bases. Germline CDR1 reads MDHEN; CDR2 reads SYDVKM. The CDR3 length is 14 residues. The V segment lost 6 bases and the J segment 7 bases; nucleotides outside the gene matches: 6. DNA of the CDR3: TGTGCCAGCAGGGGGACAGGGCCTGACGGGGAGCTGTTTTTT. It yields the protein CASRGTGPDGELFF.

This clonotype has at least ten counts. The chain has TRBV29-1 and TRBJ1-1; the D is unclear. V was clipped by 1 base and J by 0 bases, with 3 bases between them. CDR3 size: 12 residues. Germline CDR1 is SQVTM and CDR2 is ANQGSEA. CDR3 residues: CSVEVLNTEAFF. The CDR3 DNA is TGCAGCGTTGAAGTTCTGAACACTGAAGCTTTCTTT.

The CDR3 loop is CSAGGQPQHF. The CDR3 DNA sequence: TGCAGTGCCGGGGGTCAGCCCCAGCATTTT. The gene calls are TRBV20-1 and TRBJ1-5, with D possibly TRBD1 on 5 matching bases. This CDR3 is built from 10 residues. Germline V gene data show CDR1 as DFQATT and CDR2 as SNEGSKA (reference sequence). Trimming shortened V by 6 bases and J by 6 bases, and 6 bases separated the two germline ends.

This clonotype turned up a few times. The chain uses TRBV7-9 and TRBJ2-7, with 9 bases aligning to TRBD1. The CDR3 runs 16 residues. CDR1 is SEHNR, CDR2 FQNEAQ, per germline (reference sequence). After removal of 5 bases from V and 3 bases from J, the junction contained 11 bases not matched to a gene. CDR3 DNA: TGTGCCAGCAGCCGTACAGGGGGCGGATCTGTCTACGAGCAGTACTTC. This codes for CASSRTGGGSVYEQYF. Using reference TRBV7-9 and TRBJ2-7 for the parts outside the CDR3, the full variable domain is DTGVSQNPRHKITKRGQNVTFRCDPISEHNRLYWYRQTLGQGPEFLTYFQNEAQLEKSRLLSDRFSAERPKGSFSTLEIQRTEQGDSAMYLCASSRTGGGSVYEQYFGPGTRLTVT.

This clonotype was observed at least ten times. The chain employs TRBV6-2 or TRBV6-3 and TRBJ2-2; D not resolved. V lost 0 bases to trimming and J lost 4 bases, with 15 bases between them. The CDR3 is made up of 17 amino acids. Germline V gives CDR1 MNHEY, CDR2 SVGEGT. CDR3 DNA sequence: TGTGCCAGCAGTTACTCTGAACGGCAGCCCTTCACCGGGGAGCTGTTTTTT. This codes for CASSYSERQPFTGELFF.

The chain links TRBV11-1 to TRBJ1-1; unclear D gene. V lost 2 bases and J lost 7, with 17 bases in between. The CDR3 has 15 residues. CDR1 is SGHAT and CDR2 is FQDESV in the germline V gene (reference sequence). CDR3 sequence reads: CASSLRAVSRNEAFF. The CDR3 DNA follows: TGTGCCAGCAGCTTAAGGGCAGTGAGTCGCAATGAAGCTTTCTTT.

The chain joins TRBV2 to TRBJ2-4; D remains ambiguous. CDR3 size: 14 residues. Germline loops: CDR1 SNHLY, CDR2 FYNNEI. V was trimmed by 5 bases and J by 6 bases, leaving 14 bases between them. The CDR3 loop is CASSFSSQLNIQYF. DNA for the CDR3: TGTGCCAGCAGTTTTTCGAGCCAGTTAAACATTCAGTACTTC.

In its sample, this clonotype was seen a few times. The J gene is TRBJ2-2, the V gene TRBV7-3; D unclear. The CDR3 is 16 amino acids. Germline values: CDR1 SGHTA, CDR2 FQGTGA. V was pared by 4 bases and J by 0 bases, with 12 bases between. The CDR3 bases are TGTGCCAGCAGCTACCATAGCACATCGAACACCGGGGAGCTGTTTTTT. As protein: CASSYHSTSNTGELFF.